The rows below give T cell receptor beta chains drawn from one sample of a study of spatial heterogeneity in lung cancer. TCRdb re-called the 5' RACE reads with MiXCR, one entry per CDR3 protein. The sample records some 11,000 distinct CDR3 sequences, about 6.5% being singletons. The starting material was PBMCs, obtained at surgery. These receptors came from a male donor with early-stage non-small cell lung cancer. The CDR3 runs from the conserved cysteine through the conserved F or W. D genes are given only for firm matches. Clone size is not always given. Where it is, it says once, few, many or a class for expanded clones.

CDR3 protein: CASSQGRGVTEAFF; CDR3 DNA: TGCGCCAGCAGCCAAGGGAGAGGGGTCACTGAAGCTTTCTTT; clone size: medium-sized; J gene: TRBJ1-1; V gene: TRBV4-3; D gene: .
CDR3 protein: CASSQSPSSVGELFF; CDR3 DNA: TGTGCCAGCAGCCAGAGCCCTAGCAGTGTCGGGGAGCTGTTTTTT; clone size: many; J gene: TRBJ2-2; V gene: TRBV11-2; D gene: .
CDR3 protein: CASSLSREQYF; CDR3 DNA: TGTGCCAGCAGCTTATCGCGAGAGCAGTACTTC; clone size: many; J gene: TRBJ2-7; V gene: TRBV7-9; D gene: .
CDR3 protein: CASSSGQLADTQYF; CDR3 DNA: TGTGCCAGCAGTTCCGGACAACTAGCGGATACGCAGTATTTT; clone size: many; J gene: TRBJ2-3; V gene: TRBV27; D gene: TRBD2
CDR3 protein: CASSNNQGFNEQYF; CDR3 DNA: TGTGCCAGCAGTAACAATCAGGGTTTCAACGAGCAGTACTTC; clone size: many; J gene: TRBJ2-7; V gene: TRBV9; D gene: .
CDR3 protein: CASRRGAGGELFF; CDR3 DNA: TGTGCCAGCAGGCGGGGGGCCGGCGGGGAGCTGTTTTTT; clone size: .; J gene: TRBJ2-2; V gene: TRBV12-3/TRBV12-4; D gene: TRBD2
CDR3 protein: CASSRDRDNSPLHF; CDR3 DNA: TGTGCCAGCTCCCGGGACAGGGATAATTCACCCCTCCACTTT; clone size: medium-sized; J gene: TRBJ1-6; V gene: TRBV6-6; D gene: TRBD1
CDR3 protein: CASSGAGTGVTEAFF; CDR3 DNA: TGTGCCAGCAGTGGCGCAGGGACAGGGGTAACTGAAGCTTTCTTT; clone size: many; J gene: TRBJ1-1; V gene: TRBV12-3/TRBV12-4; D gene: TRBD1
CDR3 protein: CASSREGTGGGYNEQFF; CDR3 DNA: TGTGCCAGCAGTCGGGAAGGGACTGGAGGAGGATACAATGAGCAGTTCTTC; clone size: many; J gene: TRBJ2-1; V gene: TRBV4-2; D gene: .
CDR3 protein: CASSLAGGMSTEAFF; CDR3 DNA: TGTGCCAGCAGCTTAGCTGGGGGGATGAGCACTGAAGCTTTCTTT; clone size: .; J gene: TRBJ1-1; V gene: TRBV7-8; D gene: .
CDR3 protein: CASSRGTGRGETQYF; CDR3 DNA: TGCGCCAGCAGCCGGGGGACAGGGCGTGGAGAGACCCAGTACTTC; clone size: medium-sized; J gene: TRBJ2-5; V gene: TRBV4-1; D gene: TRBD1
CDR3 protein: CASSQTGQGAAGNTIYF; CDR3 DNA: TGTGCCAGCTCCCAGACGGGACAGGGGGCTGCTGGAAACACCATATATTTT; clone size: few; J gene: TRBJ1-3; V gene: TRBV18; D gene: TRBD1
CDR3 protein: CASSLTGYGEQFF; CDR3 DNA: TGTGCCAGCAGCTTAACAGGGTACGGTGAGCAGTTCTTC; clone size: .; J gene: TRBJ2-1; V gene: TRBV7-6; D gene: .
CDR3 protein: CASSQDGIGKQYF; CDR3 DNA: TGCGCCAGCAGCCAAGATGGCATCGGCAAGCAGTACTTC; clone size: medium-sized; J gene: TRBJ2-7; V gene: TRBV4-3; D gene: .
CDR3 protein: CASSLEGSTYEQYF; CDR3 DNA: TGCGCCAGCAGCTTGGAGGGGTCGACCTACGAGCAGTACTTC; clone size: few; J gene: TRBJ2-7; V gene: TRBV5-1; D gene: .
CDR3 protein: CASSDRGTAKETQYF; CDR3 DNA: TGCGCCAGCAGTGATCGGGGGACCGCGAAAGAGACCCAGTACTTC; clone size: few; J gene: TRBJ2-5; V gene: TRBV10-1; D gene: .
CDR3 protein: CASSVGPDGYEQYF; CDR3 DNA: TGTGCCAGCAGCGTAGGACCCGACGGCTACGAGCAGTACTTC; clone size: .; J gene: TRBJ2-7; V gene: TRBV9; D gene: .
CDR3 protein: CASSLVQGLDEQFF; CDR3 DNA: TGTGCCAGCAGTTTAGTACAGGGCTTAGATGAGCAGTTCTTC; clone size: many; J gene: TRBJ2-1; V gene: TRBV12-3/TRBV12-4; D gene: .
CDR3 protein: CASSYGHLNTEAFF; CDR3 DNA: TGTGCCAGCAGTTACGGCCATTTGAACACTGAAGCTTTCTTT; clone size: .; J gene: TRBJ1-1; V gene: TRBV6-2/TRBV6-3; D gene: .
CDR3 protein: CASSVGGAGELFF; CDR3 DNA: TGTGCCAGCAGCGTAGGAGGGGCCGGGGAGCTGTTTTTT; clone size: .; J gene: TRBJ2-2; V gene: TRBV9; D gene: .
CDR3 protein: CASSYQANEKLFF; CDR3 DNA: TGTGCCAGCAGTTACCAGGCTAATGAAAAACTGTTTTTT; clone size: many; J gene: TRBJ1-4; V gene: TRBV6-6; D gene: .
CDR3 protein: CASSLPGGRTEAFF; CDR3 DNA: TGTGCCAGCAGCTTACCAGGGGGCAGGACTGAAGCTTTCTTT; clone size: medium-sized; J gene: TRBJ1-1; V gene: TRBV7-8; D gene: TRBD1
CDR3 protein: CSVDWGRGDGYTF; CDR3 DNA: TGCAGCGTTGATTGGGGGCGGGGTGATGGCTACACCTTC; clone size: many; J gene: TRBJ1-2; V gene: TRBV29-1; D gene: .
CDR3 protein: CASSVGTSGEQFF; CDR3 DNA: TGTGCCAGCAGCGTGGGGACTAGCGGTGAGCAGTTCTTC; clone size: many; J gene: TRBJ2-1; V gene: TRBV9; D gene: TRBD2
CDR3 protein: CASSKLGMWIILAKNIQYF; CDR3 DNA: TGTGCCAGCAGCAAATTGGGGATGTGGATCATCTTAGCCAAAAACATTCAGTACTTC; clone size: many; J gene: TRBJ2-4; V gene: TRBV21-1; D gene: .
CDR3 protein: CSGGDLREQYF; CDR3 DNA: TGCAGCGGGGGGGACCTCCGCGAGCAGTACTTC; clone size: medium-sized; J gene: TRBJ2-7; V gene: TRBV29-1; D gene: .
CDR3 protein: CASSSGTGVYNEQFF; CDR3 DNA: TGTGCCAGCAGCTCCGGGACAGGCGTCTACAATGAGCAGTTCTTC; clone size: few; J gene: TRBJ2-1; V gene: TRBV11-2; D gene: TRBD1
CDR3 protein: CASSTSDSKSYEQYF; CDR3 DNA: TGTGCCAGCAGCACCTCGGACAGTAAGTCCTACGAGCAGTACTTC; clone size: medium-sized; J gene: TRBJ2-7; V gene: TRBV7-9; D gene: .
CDR3 protein: CASSSRDTGELFF; CDR3 DNA: TGTGCCAGCAGTTCCCGGGACACCGGGGAGCTGTTTTTT; clone size: few; J gene: TRBJ2-2; V gene: TRBV6-6; D gene: .
CDR3 protein: CASSQEVTETQYF; CDR3 DNA: TGCGCCAGCAGCCAAGAAGTGACAGAGACCCAGTACTTC; clone size: many; J gene: TRBJ2-5; V gene: TRBV4-1; D gene: .
CDR3 protein: CASSLVAGYEQYF; CDR3 DNA: TGTGCCAGCAGCTTAGTCGCGGGCTACGAGCAGTACTTC; clone size: few; J gene: TRBJ2-7; V gene: TRBV7-9; D gene: .
CDR3 protein: CASGGSGSQETQYF; CDR3 DNA: TGTGCCAGTGGGGGTAGCGGGAGCCAAGAGACCCAGTACTTC; clone size: .; J gene: TRBJ2-5; V gene: TRBV19; D gene: TRBD2
CDR3 protein: CASSPRPGSSTGELFF; CDR3 DNA: TGTGCCAGCTCACCAAGGCCGGGGTCGAGCACCGGGGAGCTGTTTTTT; clone size: medium-sized; J gene: TRBJ2-2; V gene: TRBV18; D gene: .
CDR3 protein: CASSPPGTGREQYF; CDR3 DNA: TGTGCCAGCAGCCCCCCCGGGACAGGGCGCGAGCAGTACTTC; clone size: .; J gene: TRBJ2-7; V gene: TRBV7-2; D gene: TRBD1
CDR3 protein: CASSPRTGSSYNSPLHF; CDR3 DNA: TGTGCCAGCAGTCCCCGGACAGGGAGCTCCTATAATTCACCCCTCCACTTT; clone size: many; J gene: TRBJ1-6; V gene: TRBV28; D gene: TRBD1
CDR3 protein: CAISDTYEQYF; CDR3 DNA: TGTGCCATCAGTGACACCTACGAGCAGTACTTC; clone size: medium-sized; J gene: TRBJ2-7; V gene: TRBV10-3; D gene: .
CDR3 protein: CSVDRGQETQYF; CDR3 DNA: TGCAGCGTTGACAGGGGGCAAGAGACCCAGTACTTC; clone size: medium-sized; J gene: TRBJ2-5; V gene: TRBV29-1; D gene: TRBD1
CDR3 protein: CSAIGARQSSYNEQFF; CDR3 DNA: TGCAGTGCTATAGGGGCGAGGCAGAGCTCCTACAATGAGCAGTTCTTC; clone size: .; J gene: TRBJ2-1; V gene: TRBV20-1; D gene: .
CDR3 protein: CASSRDRGRSSYNEQFF; CDR3 DNA: TGTGCCAGCAGCCGGGACAGGGGGCGAAGCTCCTACAATGAGCAGTTCTTC; clone size: many; J gene: TRBJ2-1; V gene: TRBV9; D gene: TRBD1
CDR3 protein: CASSLQSVLYNEQFF; CDR3 DNA: TGTGCCAGCAGTTTACAGTCAGTGCTTTACAATGAGCAGTTCTTC; clone size: medium-sized; J gene: TRBJ2-1; V gene: TRBV28; D gene: .